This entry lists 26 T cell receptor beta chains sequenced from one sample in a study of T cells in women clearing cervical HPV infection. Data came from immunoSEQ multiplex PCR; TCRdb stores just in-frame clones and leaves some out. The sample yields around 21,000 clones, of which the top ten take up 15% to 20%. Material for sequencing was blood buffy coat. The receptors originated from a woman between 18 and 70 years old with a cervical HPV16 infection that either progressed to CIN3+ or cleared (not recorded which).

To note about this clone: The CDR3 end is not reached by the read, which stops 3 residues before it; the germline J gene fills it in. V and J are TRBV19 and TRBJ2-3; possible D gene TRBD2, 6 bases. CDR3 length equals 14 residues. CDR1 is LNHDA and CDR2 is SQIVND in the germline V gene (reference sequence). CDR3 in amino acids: CASSPPGPGETQYF. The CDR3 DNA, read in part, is TGTGCCAGTAGCCCCCCGGGGCCGGGGGAGACG.

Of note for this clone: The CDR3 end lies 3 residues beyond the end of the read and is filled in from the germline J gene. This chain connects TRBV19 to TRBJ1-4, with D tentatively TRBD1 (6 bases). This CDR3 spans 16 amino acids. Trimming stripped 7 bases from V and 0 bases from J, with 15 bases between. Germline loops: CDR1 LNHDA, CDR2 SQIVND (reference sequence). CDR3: CASMASRGPTNEKLFF. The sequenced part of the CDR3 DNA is TGTGCCAGTATGGCTTCCAGGGGACCAACTAATGAAAAA.

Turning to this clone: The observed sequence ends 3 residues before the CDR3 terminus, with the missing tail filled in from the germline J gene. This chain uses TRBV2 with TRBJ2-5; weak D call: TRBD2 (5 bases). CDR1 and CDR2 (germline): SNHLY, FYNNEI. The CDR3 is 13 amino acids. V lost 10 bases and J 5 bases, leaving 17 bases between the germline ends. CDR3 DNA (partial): TGTGCCATCACTTTCGGGGTAGGGGAGACC. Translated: CAITFGVGET. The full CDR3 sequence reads CAITFGVGETQYF.

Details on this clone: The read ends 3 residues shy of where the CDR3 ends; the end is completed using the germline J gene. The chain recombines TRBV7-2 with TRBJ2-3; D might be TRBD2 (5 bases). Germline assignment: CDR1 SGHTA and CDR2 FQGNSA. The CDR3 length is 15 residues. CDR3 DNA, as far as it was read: TGTGCCAGCAGCTTAGGGAGCGGTAGCAATCAGCCG. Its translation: CASSLGSGSNQP. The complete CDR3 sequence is CASSLGSGSNQPQYF.

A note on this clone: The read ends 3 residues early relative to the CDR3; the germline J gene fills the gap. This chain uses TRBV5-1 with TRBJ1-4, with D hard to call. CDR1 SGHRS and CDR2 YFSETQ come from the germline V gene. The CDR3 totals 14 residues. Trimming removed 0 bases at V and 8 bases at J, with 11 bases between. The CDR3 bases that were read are TGCGCCAGCAGCTTGGATAGTCTGAGCGAAAAA. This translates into CASSLDSLSEK. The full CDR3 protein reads CASSLDSLSEKLFF.

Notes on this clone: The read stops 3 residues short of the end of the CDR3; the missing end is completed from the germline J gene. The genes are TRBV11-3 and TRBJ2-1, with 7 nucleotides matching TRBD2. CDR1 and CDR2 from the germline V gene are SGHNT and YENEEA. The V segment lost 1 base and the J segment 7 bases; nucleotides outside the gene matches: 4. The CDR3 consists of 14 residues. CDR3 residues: CASSLAAGNNEQFF. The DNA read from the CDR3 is TGTGCCAGCAGCTTAGCAGCGGGGAATAATGAG.

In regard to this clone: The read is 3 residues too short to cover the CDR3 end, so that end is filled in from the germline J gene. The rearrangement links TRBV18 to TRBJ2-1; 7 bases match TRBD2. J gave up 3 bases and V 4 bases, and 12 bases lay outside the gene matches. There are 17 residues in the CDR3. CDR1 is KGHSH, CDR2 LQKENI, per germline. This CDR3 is CASSLKLGTMVYNEQFF. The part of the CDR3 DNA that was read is TGTGCCAGCTCACTAAAATTGGGGACTATGGTCTACAATGAG.

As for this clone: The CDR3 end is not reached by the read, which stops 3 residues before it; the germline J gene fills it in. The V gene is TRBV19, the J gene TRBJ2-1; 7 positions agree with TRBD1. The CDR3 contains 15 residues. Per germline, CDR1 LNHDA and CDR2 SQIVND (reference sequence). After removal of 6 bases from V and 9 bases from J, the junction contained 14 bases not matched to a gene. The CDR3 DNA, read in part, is TGTGCCAGTAGACTTTTATTACAGGGGACGGCTGAG. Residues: CASRLLLQGTAE. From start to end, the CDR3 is CASRLLLQGTAEQFF. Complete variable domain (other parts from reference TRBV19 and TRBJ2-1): DGGITQSPKYLFRKEGQNVTLSCEQNLNHDAMYWYRQDPGQGLRLIYYSQIVNDFQKGDIAEGYSVSREKKESFPLTVTSAQKNPTAFYLCASRLLLQGTAEQFFGPGTRLTVL.

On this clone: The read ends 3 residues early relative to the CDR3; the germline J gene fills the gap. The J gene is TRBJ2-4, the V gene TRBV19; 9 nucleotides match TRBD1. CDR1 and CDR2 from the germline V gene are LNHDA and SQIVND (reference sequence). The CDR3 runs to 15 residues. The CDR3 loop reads CASNSRQGVFYGQYF. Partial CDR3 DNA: TGTGCCAGTAACTCTAGACAGGGGGTCTTCTATGGT.

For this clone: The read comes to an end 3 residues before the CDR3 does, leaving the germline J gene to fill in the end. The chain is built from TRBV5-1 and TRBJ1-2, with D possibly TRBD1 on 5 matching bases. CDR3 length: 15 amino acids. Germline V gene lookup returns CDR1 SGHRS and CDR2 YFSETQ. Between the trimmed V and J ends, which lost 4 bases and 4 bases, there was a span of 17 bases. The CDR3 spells CASSLHQGIAYGYTF. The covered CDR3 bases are TGCGCCAGCAGCCTACACCAGGGCATTGCCTATGGC.

Partial CDR3 DNA: TGCAGTGCCAACGACAGGGCAAATTCACCC. It specifies CSANDRANSP. The whole CDR3 region reads CSANDRANSPLHF. V usage is TRBV20-1 and J usage is TRBJ1-6; 7 nucleotides line up with TRBD1. The read stops 3 residues short of the end of the CDR3; the missing end is completed from the germline J gene. CDR1 is DFQATT, CDR2 SNEGSKA, per germline (reference sequence). The CDR3 has 13 amino acids. The V and J ends lost 6 bases and 7 bases, in that order; junction bases with no gene match: 6.

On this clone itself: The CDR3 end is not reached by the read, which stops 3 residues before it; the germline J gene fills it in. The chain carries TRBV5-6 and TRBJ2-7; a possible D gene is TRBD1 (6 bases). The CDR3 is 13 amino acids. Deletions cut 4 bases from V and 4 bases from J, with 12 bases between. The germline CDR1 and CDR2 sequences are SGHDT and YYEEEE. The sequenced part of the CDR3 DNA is TGTGCCAGCAGCCCGTGGACAGAATACGAG. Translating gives CASSPWTEYE. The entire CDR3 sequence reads CASSPWTEYEQYF.

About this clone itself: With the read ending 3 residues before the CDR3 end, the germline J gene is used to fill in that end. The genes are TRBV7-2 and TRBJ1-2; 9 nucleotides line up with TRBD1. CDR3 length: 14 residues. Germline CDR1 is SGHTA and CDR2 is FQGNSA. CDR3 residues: CASSPQGALGDYTF. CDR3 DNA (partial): TGTGCCAGCAGCCCACAGGGGGCACTAGGCGAC. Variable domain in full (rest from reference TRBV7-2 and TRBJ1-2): GAGVSQSPSNKVTEKGKDVELRCDPISGHTALYWYRQSLGQGLEFLIYFQGNSAPDKSGLPSDRFSAERTGGSVSTLTIQRTQQEDSAVYLCASSPQGALGDYTFGSGTRLTVV.

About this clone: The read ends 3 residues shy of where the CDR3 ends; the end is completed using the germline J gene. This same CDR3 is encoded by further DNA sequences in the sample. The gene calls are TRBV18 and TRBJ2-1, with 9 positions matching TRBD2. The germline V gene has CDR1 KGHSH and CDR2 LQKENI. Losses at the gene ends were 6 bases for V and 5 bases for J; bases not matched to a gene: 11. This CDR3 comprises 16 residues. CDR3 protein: CASSPSGGGAHNEQFF. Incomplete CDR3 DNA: TGTGCCAGCTCCCCCTCTGGCGGGGGGGCGCACAATGAG.

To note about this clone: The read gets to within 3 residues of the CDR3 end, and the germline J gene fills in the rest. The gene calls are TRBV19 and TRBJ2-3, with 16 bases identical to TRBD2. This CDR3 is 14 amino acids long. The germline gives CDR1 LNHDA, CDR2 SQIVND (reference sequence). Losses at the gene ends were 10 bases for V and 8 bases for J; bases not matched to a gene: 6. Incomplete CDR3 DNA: TGTGCCACCGGGACTAGCGGGGGGGGAGGTACG. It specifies CATGTSGGGGT. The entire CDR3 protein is CATGTSGGGGTQYF.

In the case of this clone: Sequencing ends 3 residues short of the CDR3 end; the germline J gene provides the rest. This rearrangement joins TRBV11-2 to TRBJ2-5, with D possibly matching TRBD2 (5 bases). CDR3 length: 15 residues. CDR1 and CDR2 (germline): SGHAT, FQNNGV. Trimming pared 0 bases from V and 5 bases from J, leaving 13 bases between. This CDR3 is CASSLDSHLAETQYF. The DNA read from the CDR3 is TGTGCCAGCAGCTTAGATTCCCACTTAGCGGAGACC.

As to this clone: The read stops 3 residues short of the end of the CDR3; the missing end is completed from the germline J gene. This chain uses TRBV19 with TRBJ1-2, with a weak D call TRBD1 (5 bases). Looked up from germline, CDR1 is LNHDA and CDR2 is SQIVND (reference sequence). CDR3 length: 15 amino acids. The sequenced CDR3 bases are TGTGCCAGTAGTAGGCCCGGGACTGGCACAGATACC. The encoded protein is CASSRPGTGTDT. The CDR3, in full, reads CASSRPGTGTDTYTF. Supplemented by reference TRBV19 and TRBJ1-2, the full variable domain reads DGGITQSPKYLFRKEGQNVTLSCEQNLNHDAMYWYRQDPGQGLRLIYYSQIVNDFQKGDIAEGYSVSREKKESFPLTVTSAQKNPTAFYLCASSRPGTGTDTYTFGSGTRLTVV.

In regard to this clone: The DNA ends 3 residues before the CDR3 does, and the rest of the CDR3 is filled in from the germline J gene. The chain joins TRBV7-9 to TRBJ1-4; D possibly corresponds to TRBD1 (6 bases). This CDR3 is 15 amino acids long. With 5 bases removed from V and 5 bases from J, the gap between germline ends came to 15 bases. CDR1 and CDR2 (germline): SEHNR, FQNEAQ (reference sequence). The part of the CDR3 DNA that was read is TGTGCCAGCAGCCCCCGGACAGAACTAAATGAAAAA. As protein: CASSPRTELNEK. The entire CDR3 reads CASSPRTELNEKLFF.

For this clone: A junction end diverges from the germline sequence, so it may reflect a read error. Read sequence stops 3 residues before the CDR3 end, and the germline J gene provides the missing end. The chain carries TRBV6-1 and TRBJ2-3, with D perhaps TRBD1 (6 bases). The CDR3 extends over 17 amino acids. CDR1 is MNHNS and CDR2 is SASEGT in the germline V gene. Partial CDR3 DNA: TGTGCCAGCAGTGAAACTACGACACCGGGGCGGACAGAGACG. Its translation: CASSETTTPGRTET. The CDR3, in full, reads CASSETTTPGRTETQYF.

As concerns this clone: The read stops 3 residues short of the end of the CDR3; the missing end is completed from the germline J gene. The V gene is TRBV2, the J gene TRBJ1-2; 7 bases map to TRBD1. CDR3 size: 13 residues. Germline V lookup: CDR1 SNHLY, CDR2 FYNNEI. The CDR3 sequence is CASRRTGTDDYTF. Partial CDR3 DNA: TGTGCCAGCAGAAGGACAGGAACCGACGAC. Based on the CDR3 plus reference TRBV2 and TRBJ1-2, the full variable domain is EPEVTQTPSHQVTQMGQEVILRCVPISNHLYFYWYRQILGQKVEFLVSFYNNEISEKSEIFDDQFSVERPDGSNFTLKIRSTKLEDSAMYFCASRRTGTDDYTFGSGTRLTVV.

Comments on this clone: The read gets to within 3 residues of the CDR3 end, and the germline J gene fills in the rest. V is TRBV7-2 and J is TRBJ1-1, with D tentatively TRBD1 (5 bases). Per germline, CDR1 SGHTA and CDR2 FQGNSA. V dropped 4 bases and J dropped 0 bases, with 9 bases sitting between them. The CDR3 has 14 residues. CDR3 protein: CASSSDRLNTEAFF. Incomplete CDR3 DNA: TGTGCCAGCAGCTCCGACAGATTGAACACTGAA.

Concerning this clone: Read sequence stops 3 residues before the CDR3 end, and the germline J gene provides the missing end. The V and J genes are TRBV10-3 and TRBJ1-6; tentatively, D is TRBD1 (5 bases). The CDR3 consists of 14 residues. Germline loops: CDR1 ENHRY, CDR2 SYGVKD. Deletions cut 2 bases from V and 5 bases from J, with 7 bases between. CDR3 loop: CAISEGADNSPLHF. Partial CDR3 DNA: TGTGCCATCAGTGAGGGGGCAGATAATTCACCC.

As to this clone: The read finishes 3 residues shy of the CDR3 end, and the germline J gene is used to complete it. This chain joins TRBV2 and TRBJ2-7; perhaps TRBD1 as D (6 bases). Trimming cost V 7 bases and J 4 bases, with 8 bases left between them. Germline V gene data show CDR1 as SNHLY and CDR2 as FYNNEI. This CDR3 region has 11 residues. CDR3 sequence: CASMGAYEQYF. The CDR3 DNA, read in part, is TGTGCCAGCATGGGGGCATACGAG.

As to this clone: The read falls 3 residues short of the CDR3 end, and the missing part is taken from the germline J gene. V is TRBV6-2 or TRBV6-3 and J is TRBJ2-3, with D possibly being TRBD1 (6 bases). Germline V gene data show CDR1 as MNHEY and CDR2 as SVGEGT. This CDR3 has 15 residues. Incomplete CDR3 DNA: TGTGCCAGCAGTTACGGTAGAGGGATGACAGGACCG. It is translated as CASSYGRGMTGP. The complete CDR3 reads CASSYGRGMTGPQYF.

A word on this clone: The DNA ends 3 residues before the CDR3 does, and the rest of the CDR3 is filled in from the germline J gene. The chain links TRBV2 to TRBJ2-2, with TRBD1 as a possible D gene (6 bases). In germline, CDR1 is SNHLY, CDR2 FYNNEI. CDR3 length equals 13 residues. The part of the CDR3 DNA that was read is TGTGCCAGCGCTGGCCGGGCAGGGGAAAAG. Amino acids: CASAGRAGEK. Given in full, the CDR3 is CASAGRAGEKLFF.

The sequenced CDR3 bases are TGCGCCAGCAGCTTCAACGGGGGGTACCAAGAGACC. This gives the protein CASSFNGGYQET. Given in full, the CDR3 is CASSFNGGYQETQYF. The chain joins TRBV5-1 to TRBJ2-5, with 7 bases matching TRBD2. Read sequence stops 3 residues before the CDR3 end, and the germline J gene provides the missing end. The J segment lost 0 bases and the V segment lost 2 bases, leaving 4 bases of the junction unmatched. There are 15 residues in the CDR3. Germline V gene data show CDR1 as SGHRS and CDR2 as YFSETQ.